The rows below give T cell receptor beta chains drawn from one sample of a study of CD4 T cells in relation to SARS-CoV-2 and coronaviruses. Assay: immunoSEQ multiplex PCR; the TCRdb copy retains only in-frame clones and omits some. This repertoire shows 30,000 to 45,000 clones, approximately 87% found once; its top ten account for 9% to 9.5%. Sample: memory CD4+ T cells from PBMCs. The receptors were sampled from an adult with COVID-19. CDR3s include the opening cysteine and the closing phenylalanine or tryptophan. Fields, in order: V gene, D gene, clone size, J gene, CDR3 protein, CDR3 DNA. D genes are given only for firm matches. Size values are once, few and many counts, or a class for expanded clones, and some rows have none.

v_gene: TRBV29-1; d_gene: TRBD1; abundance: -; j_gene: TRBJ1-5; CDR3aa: CSVVTGGNQPQHF; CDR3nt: TGCAGCGTGGTGACAGGGGGGAATCAGCCCCAGCATTTT
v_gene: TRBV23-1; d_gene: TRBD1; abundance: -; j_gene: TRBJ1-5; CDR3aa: CASRGQANQPQHF; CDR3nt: TGCGCCAGCAGGGGACAGGCCAATCAGCCCCAGCATTTT
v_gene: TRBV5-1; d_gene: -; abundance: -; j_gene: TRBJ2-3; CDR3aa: CASSLVSQSTDTQYF; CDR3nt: TGCGCCAGCAGCTTGGTTTCCCAGAGCACAGATACGCAGTATTTT
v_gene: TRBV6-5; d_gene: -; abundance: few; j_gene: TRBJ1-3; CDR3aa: CASSQVFSGNTIYF; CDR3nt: TGTGCCAGCAGTCAGGTGTTCTCTGGAAACACCATATATTTT
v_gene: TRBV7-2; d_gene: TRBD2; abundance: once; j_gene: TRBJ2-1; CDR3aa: CASRPTSGNEQFF; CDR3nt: TGTGCCAGCAGACCGACTAGCGGTAATGAGCAGTTCTTC
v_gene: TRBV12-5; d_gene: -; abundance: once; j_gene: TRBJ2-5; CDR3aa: CASGTGEGKETQYF; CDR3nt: TGTGCTAGTGGGACAGGGGAGGGAAAAGAGACCCAGTACTTC
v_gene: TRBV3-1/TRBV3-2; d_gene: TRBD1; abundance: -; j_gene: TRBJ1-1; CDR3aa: CASSRVGGRGSHMNTEAFF; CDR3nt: TGTGCCAGCAGCCGAGTCGGCGGCAGGGGGTCGCACATGAACACTGAAGCTTTCTTT
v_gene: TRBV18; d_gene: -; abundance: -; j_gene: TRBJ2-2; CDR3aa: CASSPSSFGTGELFF; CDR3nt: TGTGCCAGCTCACCCTCTTCTTTCGGCACCGGGGAGCTGTTTTTT
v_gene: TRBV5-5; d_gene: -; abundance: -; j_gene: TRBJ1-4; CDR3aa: CASSLDGQGDEKLFF; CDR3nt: TGTGCCAGCAGCTTGGATGGGCAGGGAGATGAAAAACTGTTTTTT
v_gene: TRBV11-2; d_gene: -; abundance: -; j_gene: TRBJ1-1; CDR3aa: CASSLAGPPRTEAFF; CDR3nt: TGTGCCAGCAGCTTAGCGGGACCCCCGAGGACTGAAGCTTTCTTT
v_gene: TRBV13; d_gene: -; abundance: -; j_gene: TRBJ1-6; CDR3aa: CASSPALAGKGRSPLHF; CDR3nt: TGTGCCAGCAGCCCGGCTCTCGCGGGTAAGGGGCGTTCACCCCTCCACTTT
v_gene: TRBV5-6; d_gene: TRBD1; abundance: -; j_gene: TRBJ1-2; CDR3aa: CASTYQGVYGYTF; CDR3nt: TGTGCCAGCACCTATCAGGGGGTCTATGGCTACACCTTC
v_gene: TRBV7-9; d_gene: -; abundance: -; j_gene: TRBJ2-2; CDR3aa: CASSLGRNTGELFF; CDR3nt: TGTGCCAGCAGCTTAGGGAGGAACACCGGGGAGCTGTTTTTT
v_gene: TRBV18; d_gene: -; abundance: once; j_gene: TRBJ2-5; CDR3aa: CASSPNQETQYF; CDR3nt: TGTGCCAGCTCACCGAACCAAGAGACCCAGTACTTC
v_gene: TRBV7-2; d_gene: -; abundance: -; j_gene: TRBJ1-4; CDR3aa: CASSQLGDTANEKLFF; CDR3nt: TGTGCCAGCAGCCAACTGGGGGACACCGCTAATGAAAAACTGTTTTTT
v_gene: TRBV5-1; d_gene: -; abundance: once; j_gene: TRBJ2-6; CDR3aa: CASSLYPGANVLTF; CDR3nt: TGCGCCAGCAGCTTATATCCTGGGGCCAACGTCCTGACTTTC
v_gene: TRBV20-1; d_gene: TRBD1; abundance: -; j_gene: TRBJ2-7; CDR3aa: CSASLQGAFGEQYF; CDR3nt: TGCAGTGCTAGTTTACAGGGGGCCTTTGGCGAGCAGTACTTC
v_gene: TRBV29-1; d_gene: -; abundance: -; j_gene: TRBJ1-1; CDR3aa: CSAEPTGMNTEAFF; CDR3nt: TGCAGCGCCGAACCCACAGGGATGAACACTGAAGCTTTCTTT
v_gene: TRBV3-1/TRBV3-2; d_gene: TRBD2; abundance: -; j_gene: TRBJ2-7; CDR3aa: CASSQTAGPSYEQYF; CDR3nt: TGTGCCAGCAGCCAGACAGCGGGGCCCTCCTACGAGCAGTACTTC
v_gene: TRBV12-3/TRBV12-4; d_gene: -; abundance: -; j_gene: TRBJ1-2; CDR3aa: CASSLRVTYGYTF; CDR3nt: TGTGCCAGCAGTTTAAGGGTGACCTATGGCTACACCTTC
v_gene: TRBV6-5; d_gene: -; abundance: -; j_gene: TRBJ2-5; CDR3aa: CASSTDFAGRFQYF; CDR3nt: TGTGCCAGCAGTACGGACTTCGCGGGACGCTTTCAGTACTTC
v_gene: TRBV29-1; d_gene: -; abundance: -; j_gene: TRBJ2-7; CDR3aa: CSVGAGSSYEQYF; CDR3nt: TGCAGCGTTGGGGCAGGGAGCTCCTACGAGCAGTACTTC
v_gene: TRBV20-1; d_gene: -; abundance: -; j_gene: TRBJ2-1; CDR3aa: CSAPRPGEQFF; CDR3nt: TGCAGTGCTCCCAGGCCCGGGGAGCAGTTCTTC
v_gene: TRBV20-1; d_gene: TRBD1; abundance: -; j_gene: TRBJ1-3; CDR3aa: CSASGDRGPGNTIYF; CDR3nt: TGCAGTGCTAGTGGCGACAGGGGACCTGGAAACACCATATATTTT
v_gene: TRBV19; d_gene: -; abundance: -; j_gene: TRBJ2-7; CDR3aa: CASSIDGGTYEQYF; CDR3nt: TGTGCCAGTAGTATAGATGGTGGGACGTACGAGCAGTACTTC
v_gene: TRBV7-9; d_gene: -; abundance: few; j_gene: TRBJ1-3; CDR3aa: CASSKDRGSGNTIYF; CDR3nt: TGTGCCAGCAGCAAGGACAGAGGCTCTGGAAACACCATATATTTT
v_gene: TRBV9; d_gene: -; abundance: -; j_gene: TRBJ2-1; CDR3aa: CASSVKLAGYNEQFF; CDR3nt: TGTGCCAGCAGCGTAAAACTGGCAGGCTACAATGAGCAGTTCTTC
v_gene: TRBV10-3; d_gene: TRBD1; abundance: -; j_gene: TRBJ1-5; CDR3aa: CAIKQGGQGDQPQHF; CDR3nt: TGTGCCATCAAGCAGGGGGGACAGGGCGATCAGCCCCAGCATTTT
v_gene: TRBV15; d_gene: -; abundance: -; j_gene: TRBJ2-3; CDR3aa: CATTTTASTDTQYF; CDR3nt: TGTGCCACCACGACAACAGCTAGCACAGATACGCAGTATTTT
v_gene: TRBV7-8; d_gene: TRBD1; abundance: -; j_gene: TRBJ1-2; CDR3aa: CASSLGFAAGGTDYGYTF; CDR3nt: TGTGCCAGCAGCTTAGGGTTCGCTGCAGGGGGCACTGACTATGGCTACACCTTC
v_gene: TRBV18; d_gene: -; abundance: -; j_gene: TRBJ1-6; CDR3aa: CASSAAMQLHSPLHF; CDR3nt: TGTGCCAGCTCAGCGGCAATGCAACTCCACTCACCCCTCCACTTT
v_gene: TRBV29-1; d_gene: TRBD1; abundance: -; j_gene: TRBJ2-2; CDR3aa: CSAGDRATGELFF; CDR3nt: TGCAGCGCCGGGGACAGGGCCACCGGGGAGCTGTTTTTT
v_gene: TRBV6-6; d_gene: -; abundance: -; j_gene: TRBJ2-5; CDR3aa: CASSYPLGAVQETQYF; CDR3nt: TGTGCCAGCAGTTACCCCCTCGGGGCCGTCCAAGAGACCCAGTACTTC
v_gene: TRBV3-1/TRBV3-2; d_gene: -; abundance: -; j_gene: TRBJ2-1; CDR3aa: CASSDLGSSYNEQFF; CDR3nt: TGTGCCAGCAGCGACCTAGGGAGCTCCTACAATGAGCAGTTCTTC
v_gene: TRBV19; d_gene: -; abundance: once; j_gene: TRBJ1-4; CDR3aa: CASSGGLSNEKLFF; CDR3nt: TGTGCCAGCTCCGGGGGTCTATCTAATGAAAAACTGTTTTTT
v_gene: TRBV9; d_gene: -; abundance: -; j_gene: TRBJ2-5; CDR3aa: CASSPGGALETQYF; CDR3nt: TGTGCCAGCAGCCCCGGAGGGGCTTTGGAGACCCAGTACTTC
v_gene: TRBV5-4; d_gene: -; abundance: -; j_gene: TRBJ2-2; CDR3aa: CASSRGPGGRAGELFF; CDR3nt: TGTGCCAGCAGCCGGGGCCCGGGGGGCCGTGCCGGGGAGCTGTTTTTT
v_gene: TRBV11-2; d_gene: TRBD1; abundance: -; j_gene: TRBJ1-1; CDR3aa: CASSLRDSMNTEAFF; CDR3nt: TGTGCCAGCAGCCTCCGGGACAGCATGAACACTGAAGCTTTCTTT
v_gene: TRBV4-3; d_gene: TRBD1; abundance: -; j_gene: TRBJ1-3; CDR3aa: CASSPQGVGGNTIYF; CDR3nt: TGCGCCAGCAGCCCACAGGGGGTTGGTGGAAACACCATATATTTT
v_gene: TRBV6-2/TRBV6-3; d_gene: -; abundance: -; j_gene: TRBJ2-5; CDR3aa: CASSFLGTAPQETQYF; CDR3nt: TGTGCCAGCAGTTTTCTCGGGACGGCTCCACAAGAGACCCAGTACTTC
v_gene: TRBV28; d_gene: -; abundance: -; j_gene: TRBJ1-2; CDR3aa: CASSSDTTNYGYTF; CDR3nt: TGTGCCAGCAGTTCGGACACTACTAACTATGGCTACACCTTC
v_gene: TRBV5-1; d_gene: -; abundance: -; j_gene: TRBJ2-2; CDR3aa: CASSPGGSTGELFF; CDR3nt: TGCGCCAGCAGCCCCGGGGGCAGCACCGGGGAGCTGTTTTTT
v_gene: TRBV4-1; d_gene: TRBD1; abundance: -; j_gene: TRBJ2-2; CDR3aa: CASSQFGGDGTGGWGELFF; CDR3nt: TGCGCCAGCAGCCAATTCGGTGGGGATGGGACAGGGGGCTGGGGGGAGCTGTTTTTT
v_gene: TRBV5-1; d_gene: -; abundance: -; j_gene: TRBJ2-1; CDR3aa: CASSLVPERNEQFF; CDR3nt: TGCGCCAGCAGCTTGGTCCCCGAGCGGAATGAGCAGTTCTTC
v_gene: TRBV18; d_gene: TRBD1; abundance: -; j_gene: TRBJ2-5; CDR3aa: CASSPKSRGSRGQETQYF; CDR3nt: TGTGCCAGCTCACCAAAATCTCGGGGTTCCAGGGGGCAAGAGACCCAGTACTTC
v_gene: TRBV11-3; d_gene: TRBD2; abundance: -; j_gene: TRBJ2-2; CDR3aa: CASSSRVPGAGRNTGELFF; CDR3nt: TGTGCCAGCAGTTCTAGGGTCCCGGGAGCGGGGCGAAACACCGGGGAGCTGTTTTTT
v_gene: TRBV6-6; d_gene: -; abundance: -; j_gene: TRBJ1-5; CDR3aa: CASRSTGGSNQPQHF; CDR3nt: TGTGCCAGCAGAAGTACGGGGGGAAGCAATCAGCCCCAGCATTTT
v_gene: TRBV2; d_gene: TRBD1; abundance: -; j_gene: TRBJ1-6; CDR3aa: CASRTTGDYNSPLHF; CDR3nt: TGTGCCAGCAGGACGACAGGGGATTATAATTCACCCCTCCACTTT
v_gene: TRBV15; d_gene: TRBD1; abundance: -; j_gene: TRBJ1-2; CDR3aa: CATSRDNTGGAGYTF; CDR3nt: TGTGCCACCAGCAGAGACAATACAGGGGGCGCAGGCTACACCTTC
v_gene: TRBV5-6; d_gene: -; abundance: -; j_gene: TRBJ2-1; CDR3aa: CASSLDRAGEQFF; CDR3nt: TGTGCCAGCAGCTTGGACAGGGCAGGTGAGCAGTTCTTC